A single sample gave rise to the 13 T cell receptor beta chains below, sequenced in a study of post-analysis software for immune sequencing data. Broader study findings: There were roughly five TRBV segments more frequent in patients than controls, and TRBV5-6, TRBV5-1 and TRBV20-1 were among them.

Unique molecular identifiers featured in each of the TCR beta cDNA libraries. One entry per CDR3 protein results from TCRdb running MiXCR on the PCR reads. The sample holds roughly 800,000 distinct CDR3 sequences, roughly 30% seen once. The antigens these receptors bind are not known. The sequenced sample consisted of blood. These receptors all stem from a girl aged 10 to 17 with multiple sclerosis.

This clonotype was found a few times. This chain joins TRBV4-3 and TRBJ2-2; D not certain. Trimming shortened V by 3 bases and J by 4 bases, and 12 bases separated the two germline ends. The germline V gene has CDR1 LGHNA and CDR2 YSLEER. The CDR3 is 15 amino acids. In nucleotides, the CDR3 is TGCGCCAGCAGCCATGAAAAGGCCGTCACCGGGGAGCTGTTTTTT. This sequence encodes CASSHEKAVTGELFF.

To note about this clonotype: One end of the junction varies from germline; a read error may be responsible. The rearrangement uses TRBV9 and TRBJ2-7; D may be TRBD2 (6 bases). CDR1 and CDR2 (germline): SGDLS, YYNGEE. The CDR3 is 14 residues long. Here the CDR3 DNA reads TGTGCCAGCACCGTAGCGGATCACTCCTACGAGCAGTACTTC. Translated, it gives CASTVADHSYEQYF.

This clonotype was counted between two and nine times. The V call is TRBV5-1, the J call TRBJ1-2, with D possibly being TRBD1 (5 bases). The CDR3 is 16 amino acids. Per the germline V gene, CDR1 is SGHRS and CDR2 is YFSETQ. V lost 0 bases and J 5 bases, leaving 17 bases between the germline ends. The CDR3, as DNA: TGCGCCAGCAGCTTGGACCTCAGTTCAGGGTGGTATGGCTACACCTTC. This gives the protein CASSLDLSSGWYGYTF.

This clonotype was counted a few times. The CDR3 loop reads CASSLRSGQETQYF. The CDR3 nucleotides are TGTGCCAGCAGCCTCAGGTCGGGACAAGAGACCCAGTACTTC. The V gene is TRBV3-1, the J gene TRBJ2-5, with TRBD2 as a possible D gene (5 bases). V lost 4 bases and J lost 2, with 11 bases in between. The CDR3 has 14 residues. The V gene's germline CDR1 is LGHDT and CDR2 YNNKEL (reference sequence).

The chain's CDR3 is CASSSLWTGAGNEQFF. CDR3 coding DNA: TGTGCCAGCAGTTCCCTCTGGACAGGGGCGGGGAATGAGCAGTTCTTC. This chain joins TRBV12-3 or TRBV12-4 and TRBJ2-1, with TRBD1 identical over 9 bases. The CDR3 totals 16 residues. Losses at the gene ends were 4 bases for V and 7 bases for J; bases not matched to a gene: 11.

This chain joins TRBV7-6 and TRBJ2-3, with 11 bases that match TRBD1. CDR3 length equals 18 residues. With 5 bases clipped from V and 3 bases from J, the junction kept 13 bases outside the gene matches. CDR1 and CDR2 from the germline V gene are SGHVS and FNYEAQ. As DNA, the CDR3 is TGTGCCAGCAGCCTACCCCCGGGACAGGGGGTTGGGACAGATACGCAGTATTTT. Its translation is CASSLPPGQGVGTDTQYF.

This chain links TRBV7-2 with TRBJ2-7, with no clear D. CDR1 is SGHTA and CDR2 is FQGNSA in the germline V gene. V lost 4 bases and J lost 5, with 18 bases in between. The CDR3 has 15 residues. The CDR3: CASSWYLRPSDEQYF. DNA of the CDR3: TGTGCCAGCAGCTGGTACCTTCGGCCTTCGGACGAGCAGTACTTC. The variable domain in full, with the rest retrieved from reference TRBV7-2 and TRBJ2-7, is GAGVSQSPSNKVTEKGKDVELRCDPISGHTALYWYRQSLGQGLEFLIYFQGNSAPDKSGLPSDRFSAERTGGSVSTLTIQRTQQEDSAVYLCASSWYLRPSDEQYFGPGTRLTVT.

This chain uses TRBV7-9 with TRBJ1-4, with 7 positions matching TRBD1. V dropped 8 bases and J dropped 3; count of bases not matched to a gene: 12. CDR3 length: 16 residues. Germline V gene lookup returns CDR1 SEHNR and CDR2 FQNEAQ (reference sequence). CDR3 coding DNA: TGTGCCAGCTCCGAGAGGGCGGGACAGTCTAATGAAAAACTGTTTTTT. Protein sequence: CASSERAGQSNEKLFF.

This chain joins TRBV19 and TRBJ2-3, with TRBD2 matching 9 bases. The CDR3 totals 15 residues. Germline V gives CDR1 LNHDA, CDR2 SQIVND (reference sequence). After removal of 7 bases from V and 5 bases from J, the junction contained 10 bases not matched to a gene. This CDR3 is CASTPSGGTGDTQYF. The CDR3 coding sequence is TGTGCCAGTACCCCGAGCGGGGGGACGGGAGATACGCAGTATTTT.

This chain joins TRBV6-2 or TRBV6-3 and TRBJ2-5, with D unclear. V was cut by 0 bases and J by 6 bases, with 14 bases left in between. The CDR3 loop spans 15 amino acids. Germline values: CDR1 MNHEY, CDR2 SVGEGT. The CDR3 protein is CASSYSLVVLKTQYF. The CDR3 DNA is TGTGCCAGCAGTTACTCGTTGGTAGTTTTGAAGACCCAGTACTTC.

The CDR3 DNA sequence: TGTGCCAGCAGTACCGATTGGAGACAGCCCCAGCATTTT. This gives the protein CASSTDWRQPQHF. This rearrangement joins TRBV12-3 or TRBV12-4 to TRBJ1-5; D is uncertain. This CDR3 spans 13 amino acids. V was trimmed by 5 bases and J by 7 bases, leaving 12 bases between them.

Only a few counts were recorded for this clonotype. CDR3 nucleotides: TGTGCCAGCAGCGTAGAGACAGTAGAAGGGGAGACCCAGTACTTC. It is translated as CASSVETVEGETQYF. The chain employs TRBV9 and TRBJ2-5, with D tentatively TRBD1 (5 bases). The germline V gene has CDR1 SGDLS and CDR2 YYNGEE. V was pared by 0 bases and J by 5 bases, with 14 bases between. CDR3 length: 15 amino acids.

This clonotype was picked up a small number of times. The chain carries TRBV29-1 and TRBJ2-1; D possibly uses TRBD1 or TRBD2 (6 bases each). Germline CDR1 is SQVTM and CDR2 is ANQGSEA. V was trimmed by 7 bases and J by 5 bases, leaving 21 bases between them. The CDR3 runs to 15 residues. The CDR3: CSATEWGAGNNEQFF. CDR3 nucleotides: TGCAGCGCCACCGAGTGGGGGGCTGGAAACAATGAGCAGTTCTTC.